The 18 T cell receptor beta chains below come from one sample, sequenced in a study of cytomegalovirus exposure and HLA in healthy donors. The PCR was carried out with 60 Vbeta primers and 13 Jbeta primers. Profiling relied on immunoSEQ multiplex PCR, and the TCRdb table lists in-frame clones only, not all of them. This table holds around 140,000 clones, roughly 80% found once. The sequencing input was PBMCs. These receptors originate from a male donor in good health and CMV-seronegative.

V gene TRBV18 combines with J gene TRBJ2-7; D possibly corresponds to TRBD2 (5 bases). Trimming removed 1 base at V and 7 bases at J, with 8 bases between. The CDR3 length is 12 residues. Germline CDR1 KGHSH, CDR2 LQKENI. In DNA, the CDR3 is TGTGCCAGCTCACCACGGACTGGGGAGCAGTACTTC. This sequence encodes CASSPRTGEQYF. The whole variable domain, remainder taken from reference TRBV18 and TRBJ2-7, is NAGVMQNPRHLVRRRGQEARLRCSPMKGHSHVYWYRQLPEEGLKFMVYLQKENIIDESGMPKERFSAEFPKEGPSILRIQQVVRGDSAAYFCASSPRTGEQYFGPGTRLTVT.

The gene calls are TRBV28 and TRBJ2-1, with TRBD1 matching 8 bases. Per germline, CDR1 MDHEN and CDR2 SYDVKM. This CDR3 spans 16 amino acids. After removal of 6 bases from V and 8 bases from J, the junction contained 15 bases not matched to a gene. This CDR3 reads CASSPQDRVIKDEQFF. In DNA, the CDR3 is TGTGCCAGCAGCCCCCAGGACAGGGTCATCAAGGATGAGCAGTTCTTC.

The chain links TRBV6-6 to TRBJ1-3; D is undetermined. CDR1 and CDR2 (germline): MNHNY, SVGAGI (reference sequence). The CDR3 is 15 residues long. Trimming took off 10 bases at V and 3 bases at J, with 19 bases between the two ends. The CDR3 here is CATTLDTPRGNTIYF. CDR3 bases: TGTGCCACCACGCTTGACACCCCGCGTGGAAACACCATATATTTT.

The CDR3 DNA is TGTGCCAGCGGCTCCGGGGTTCGAGAGACCCAGTACTTC. This codes for CASGSGVRETQYF. V usage is TRBV28 and J usage is TRBJ2-5; weak D call: TRBD2 (5 bases). The CDR3 totals 13 residues. V was clipped by 8 bases and J by 4 bases, with 14 bases between them. CDR1 is MDHEN and CDR2 is SYDVKM in the germline V gene.

This clone has a single count. The chain recombines TRBV30 with TRBJ1-2; 7 bases map to TRBD1. Germline assignment: CDR1 GTSNPN and CDR2 SVGIG (reference sequence). CDR3 length: 16 residues. J gave up 5 bases and V 3 bases, and 15 bases lay outside the gene matches. CDR3 sequence reads: CAWRTTDRALRYGYTF. Here the CDR3 DNA reads TGTGCCTGGAGAACGACTGACAGGGCCTTGAGATATGGCTACACCTTC.

The chain combines TRBV19 with TRBJ1-5; tentatively, D is TRBD1 (5 bases). With 3 bases removed from V and 6 bases from J, the gap between germline ends came to 12 bases. Germline CDR1 is LNHDA and CDR2 is SQIVND (reference sequence). This CDR3 is built from 14 residues. The CDR3 loop is CASSIGQGAQPQHF. As DNA, the CDR3 is TGTGCCAGTAGTATCGGACAAGGCGCTCAGCCCCAGCATTTT.

The chain carries TRBV6-5 and TRBJ2-1, with TRBD2 identical over 11 bases. The CDR3 is made up of 16 amino acids. CDR1 is MNHEY, CDR2 SVGAGI, per germline. V trimming: 2 bases; J trimming: 3 bases; junction bases outside the gene matches: 3. Here the CDR3 reads CASSYRTSGGYNEQFF. In DNA, the CDR3 is TGTGCCAGCAGTTACCGAACTAGCGGGGGCTACAATGAGCAGTTCTTC.

This sequence joins TRBV9 and TRBJ2-1; 10 bases fit TRBD2. This CDR3 has 17 amino acids. The J segment lost 5 bases and the V segment lost 2 bases, leaving 10 bases of the junction unmatched. CDR1 SGDLS and CDR2 YYNGEE come from the germline V gene. CDR3 nucleotides: TGTGCCAGCAGCGTCTTCGACCGGACTAGCGGTCACAATGAGCAGTTCTTC. The encoded protein is CASSVFDRTSGHNEQFF.

With regard to this clone: A junction end diverges from the germline sequence, so it may reflect a read error. This rearrangement joins TRBV6-1 to TRBJ2-4, with a tentative D call TRBD1 (6 bases). CDR3 size: 18 residues. Germline CDR1 reads MNHNS; CDR2 reads SASEGT. As DNA, the CDR3 is TGTGCCAGCAGTGAACAGGGTGTAGGGGGAAAAGCCAAAAACATTCAGTGCTTC. Its translation: CASSEQGVGGKAKNIQCF.

The genes are TRBV7-2 and TRBJ2-7; D is unresolved. CDR3 length: 15 residues. CDR1 is SGHTA and CDR2 is FQGNSA in the germline V gene. Trimming removed 2 bases at V and 1 base at J, with 12 bases between. The CDR3 DNA reads TGTGCCAGCAGCTTAACGCAGAGGAAATCCTACGAGCAGTACTTC. Translation gives CASSLTQRKSYEQYF. The full variable domain, with the rest looked up from reference TRBV7-2 and TRBJ2-7, is GAGVSQSPSNKVTEKGKDVELRCDPISGHTALYWYRQSLGQGLEFLIYFQGNSAPDKSGLPSDRFSAERTGGSVSTLTIQRTQQEDSAVYLCASSLTQRKSYEQYFGPGTRLTVT.

V and J are TRBV5-1 and TRBJ1-3; the D is unclear. V shed 0 bases and J shed 2 bases, with 6 bases lying between them. Germline V lookup: CDR1 SGHRS, CDR2 YFSETQ. The CDR3 is 14 residues long. CDR3 protein: CASSLGGTGNTIYF. DNA for the CDR3: TGCGCCAGCAGCTTGGGAGGGACTGGAAACACCATATATTTT.

This clone was found a few times. The CDR3, as DNA: TGTGCCAGCAGCCTCCGGACAGGGCGCTCCTACAATGAGCAGTTCTTC. This codes for CASSLRTGRSYNEQFF. J is TRBJ2-1 and V is TRBV5-6; TRBD1 matches 8 bases. Germline V gene data show CDR1 as SGHDT and CDR2 as YYEEEE. J was trimmed by 0 bases and V by 4 bases; bases with no gene match: 6. This CDR3 comprises 16 residues.

The sample holds a few counts of this clone. The chain recombines TRBV11-3 with TRBJ2-1; D is unresolved. Germline values: CDR1 SGHNT, CDR2 YENEEA. The CDR3 is 13 amino acids. V lost 5 bases and J 4 bases, leaving 9 bases between the germline ends. CDR3 protein: CASSHTPYNEQFF. The CDR3 bases are TGTGCCAGCAGCCATACACCTTACAATGAGCAGTTCTTC.

This chain joins TRBV7-2 and TRBJ2-1, with TRBD1 as a possible D gene (6 bases). V was cut by 5 bases and J by 0 bases, with 11 bases left in between. The germline V gene has CDR1 SGHTA and CDR2 FQGNSA. CDR3 length equals 15 residues. This CDR3 reads CASSTDSSSYNEQFF. The CDR3 DNA reads TGTGCCAGCAGCACGGACAGTAGCTCCTACAATGAGCAGTTCTTC.

The chain couples TRBV9 to TRBJ1-1, with 9 bases lining up with TRBD1. From germline, CDR1 is SGDLS and CDR2 YYNGEE. V dropped 4 bases and J dropped 13; count of bases not matched to a gene: 14. The CDR3 has 14 residues. CDR3 residues: CASSPNIDRDRDFF. DNA of the CDR3: TGTGCCAGCAGCCCCAACATTGACCGGGACAGGGATTTCTTT.

The chain recombines TRBV7-2 with TRBJ2-5; D remains ambiguous. Judging by the DNA end, TRBJ2-7 fits better; the J call may be wrong. The germline CDR1 and CDR2 sequences are SGHTA and FQGNSA. The length of the CDR3 is 15 residues. The DNA for the CDR3 is TGTGCCAGCAGCTTAGCGCTTGACATTTCCTACGAGCAGTACTTC. It translates to CASSLALDISYEQYF.

The chain employs TRBV6-5 and TRBJ1-2; tentative D call: TRBD1 (6 bases). V lost 5 bases and J 5 bases, leaving 12 bases between the germline ends. This CDR3 contains 13 residues. CDR1 and CDR2 (germline): MNHEY, SVGAGI. The CDR3 region has the DNA TGTGCCAGCAGTGAAAAGGGGGAATATGGCTACACCTTC. Amino acids: CASSEKGEYGYTF.

V is TRBV6-5 and J is TRBJ2-2; 7 bases fit TRBD1. V shed 4 bases, J shed 7 bases, and the junction held 6 bases outside the gene matches. Germline assignment: CDR1 MNHEY and CDR2 SVGAGI. The CDR3 has 14 amino acids. CDR3 loop: CASSSDRAIGELFF. The CDR3 DNA reads as TGTGCCAGCAGTTCCGACAGGGCGATCGGGGAGCTGTTTTTT.